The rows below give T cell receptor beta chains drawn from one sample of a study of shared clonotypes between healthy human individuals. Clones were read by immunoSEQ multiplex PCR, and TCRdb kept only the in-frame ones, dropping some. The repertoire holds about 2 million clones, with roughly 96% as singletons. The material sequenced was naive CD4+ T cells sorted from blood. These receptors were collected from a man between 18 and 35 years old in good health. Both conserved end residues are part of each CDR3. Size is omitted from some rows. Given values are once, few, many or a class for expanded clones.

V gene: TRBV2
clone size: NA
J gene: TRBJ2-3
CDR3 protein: CASLQWLGGATDTQYF

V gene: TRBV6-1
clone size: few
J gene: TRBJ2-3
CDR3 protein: CASLSGADTQYF

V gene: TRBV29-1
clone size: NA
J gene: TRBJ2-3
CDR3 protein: CSLQGSTDTQYF

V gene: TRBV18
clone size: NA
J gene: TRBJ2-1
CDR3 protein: CASFTISGLYNEQFF

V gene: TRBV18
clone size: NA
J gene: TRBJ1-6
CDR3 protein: CASSGDSPAPLHF

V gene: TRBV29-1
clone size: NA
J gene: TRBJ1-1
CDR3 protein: CSLREGDTEAFF

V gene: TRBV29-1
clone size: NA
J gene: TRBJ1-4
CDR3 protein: CSVVLSRWDEKLFF

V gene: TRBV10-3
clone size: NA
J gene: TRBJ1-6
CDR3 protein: CAIRSSTDHGGPLHF

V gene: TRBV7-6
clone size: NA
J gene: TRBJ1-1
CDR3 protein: CASSLAHRLNTEAFF

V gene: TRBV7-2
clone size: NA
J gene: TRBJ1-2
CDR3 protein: CASSLRGVRDGYTF

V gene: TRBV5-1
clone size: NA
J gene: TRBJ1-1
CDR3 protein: CASSLGVIRDTEAFF

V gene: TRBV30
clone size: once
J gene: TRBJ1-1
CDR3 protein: CAWSTTGTEAFF

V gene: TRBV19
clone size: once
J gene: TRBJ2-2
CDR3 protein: CASSVQGASGELFF

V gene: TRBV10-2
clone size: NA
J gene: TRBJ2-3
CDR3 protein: CASSKRGTTSTDTQYF

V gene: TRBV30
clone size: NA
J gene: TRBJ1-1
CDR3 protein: CAWSVIGGEGTEAFF